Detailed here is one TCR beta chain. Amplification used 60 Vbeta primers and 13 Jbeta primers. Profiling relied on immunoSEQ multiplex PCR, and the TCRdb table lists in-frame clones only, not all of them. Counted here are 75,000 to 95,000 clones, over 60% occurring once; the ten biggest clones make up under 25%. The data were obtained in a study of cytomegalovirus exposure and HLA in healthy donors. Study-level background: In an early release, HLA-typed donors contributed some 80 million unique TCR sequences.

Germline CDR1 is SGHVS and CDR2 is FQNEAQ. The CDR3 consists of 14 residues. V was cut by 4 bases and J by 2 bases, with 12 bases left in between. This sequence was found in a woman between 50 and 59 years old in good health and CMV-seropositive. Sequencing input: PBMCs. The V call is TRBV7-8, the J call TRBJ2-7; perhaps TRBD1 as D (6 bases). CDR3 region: CASSSQGTTYEQYF. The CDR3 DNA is TGTGCCAGCAGCTCCCAGGGGACCACCTACGAGCAGTACTTC.